Presented here are 27 T cell receptor beta chains from one specimen sequenced in a study of CD8 T cells in ankylosing spondylitis. One entry per CDR3 protein, called by TCRdb with MiXCR from the 5' RACE reads. The sample contains about 240,000 distinct CDR3 sequences, 8.2% of which appear only once. The sequenced sample consisted of blood, either unsorted or a sorted T cell fraction (not recorded which). The receptors shown here come from a female donor with ankylosing spondylitis or in good health (not recorded which).

This clonotype was seen many times. The CDR3 sequence is CATSDLSGLAGGTWNEQFF. Here the CDR3 DNA reads TGTGCCACCAGTGATTTGTCCGGACTAGCGGGAGGTACTTGGAATGAGCAGTTCTTC. This chain joins TRBV24-1 and TRBJ2-1; TRBD2 aligns across 14 bases. The V and J ends lost 0 bases and 7 bases, in that order; junction bases with no gene match: 10. The CDR3 consists of 19 residues. The germline gives CDR1 KGHDR, CDR2 SFDVKD.

This clonotype was found many times. The rearrangement links TRBV12-3 or TRBV12-4 to TRBJ2-7, with D tentatively TRBD1 (5 bases). Trimming removed 1 base from V and 0 bases from J, with 7 bases in between. The CDR3 extends over 14 amino acids. The CDR3 here is CASSLDRNSYEQYF. DNA of the CDR3: TGTGCCAGCAGTTTAGACAGGAACTCCTACGAGCAGTACTTC.

This clonotype came up many times. The genes are TRBV14 and TRBJ1-1; a weak D match, TRBD1 (5 bases). The germline gives CDR1 SGHDN, CDR2 FVKESK. V was cut by 4 bases and J by 3 bases, with 9 bases left in between. The CDR3 contains 13 residues. The chain's CDR3 is CASSPDRYTEAFF. CDR3 bases: TGTGCCAGCAGCCCCGACAGATACACTGAAGCTTTCTTT.

This clonotype was observed at least ten times. The V gene is TRBV6-2 or TRBV6-3, the J gene TRBJ2-2; no clear D. The CDR3 contains 14 residues. V dropped 2 bases and J dropped 2 bases, with 6 bases sitting between them. Germline V CDR1 and CDR2: MNHEY, SVGEGT. The CDR3 nucleotides read TGTGCCAGCAGTTACACACCTAACACCGGGGAGCTGTTTTTT. Its protein product is CASSYTPNTGELFF.

This clonotype has a single count. A junction boundary mismatches the germline segment, possibly from a read error. This chain connects TRBV4-3 to TRBJ2-1; no firm D call. Germline V lookup: CDR1 LGHNA, CDR2 YSLEER. CDR3 length: 12 residues. DNA for the CDR3: TGCGCCAGCAACCAAGCCGGAAATGAGCAGTTCTTC. This gives the protein CASNQAGNEQFF.

This clonotype was seen ten or more times. The rearrangement links TRBV12-3 or TRBV12-4 to TRBJ1-6, with unresolved D. The CDR3 is 13 residues long. V was pared by 3 bases and J by 11 bases, with 11 bases between. CDR3 protein: CASSFGETTPLHF. The CDR3, as DNA: TGTGCCAGCAGTTTCGGCGAGACAACACCCCTCCACTTT.

This clonotype came up many times. V gene TRBV11-2 combines with J gene TRBJ2-7; D remains ambiguous. The V gene's germline CDR1 is SGHAT and CDR2 FQNNGV. V was cut by 6 bases and J by 2 bases, with 11 bases left in between. The CDR3 loop spans 13 amino acids. CDR3 sequence reads: CASRPLATYEQYF. The CDR3 bases are TGTGCCAGCAGACCCTTAGCAACCTACGAGCAGTACTTC.

Many counts were recorded for this clonotype. The gene calls are TRBV20-1 and TRBJ2-3; possible D gene TRBD2, 5 bases. Trimming took 5 bases from V and 9 from J, leaving 18 bases between them. The CDR3 contains 13 residues. Germline values: CDR1 DFQATT, CDR2 SNEGSKA (reference sequence). In DNA form, the CDR3 reads TGCAGTGCTTCGACTACCCTGTCGGGGACGCAGTATTTT. Encoded protein: CSASTTLSGTQYF.

V gene TRBV7-2 combines with J gene TRBJ1-2; a weak D match, TRBD1 (5 bases). There are 14 residues in the CDR3. V was clipped by 0 bases and J by 8 bases, with 13 bases between them. Per germline, CDR1 SGHTA and CDR2 FQGNSA. Here the CDR3 DNA reads TGTGCCAGCAGCTTAGCTCAACAGGCAAGGGGCTACACCTTC. Translation: CASSLAQQARGYTF. Together with reference TRBV7-2 and TRBJ1-2, the CDR3 gives the full variable domain: GAGVSQSPSNKVTEKGKDVELRCDPISGHTALYWYRQSLGQGLEFLIYFQGNSAPDKSGLPSDRFSAERTGGSVSTLTIQRTQQEDSAVYLCASSLAQQARGYTFGSGTRLTVV.

This clonotype was observed at least ten times. The chain is built from TRBV27 and TRBJ2-3; no clear D gene. Germline V gives CDR1 MNHEY, CDR2 SMNVEV (reference sequence). This CDR3 is 13 amino acids long. The V and J ends lost 5 bases and 5 bases respectively, with 11 bases between them. The CDR3 is CASSRFGKDTQYF. The CDR3 DNA reads as TGTGCCAGCAGTAGGTTCGGAAAAGATACGCAGTATTTT.

This clonotype was picked up many times. The genes are TRBV29-1 and TRBJ1-1, with TRBD1 as a possible D gene (5 bases). The CDR3 has 13 amino acids. Germline CDR1 reads SQVTM; CDR2 reads ANQGSEA. Trimming removed 4 bases from V and 11 bases from J, with 20 bases in between. CDR3 region: CSVVVSGGERAFF. DNA for the CDR3: TGCAGCGTTGTCGTGAGTGGAGGGGAGCGGGCTTTCTTT. The full variable domain, with the rest looked up from reference TRBV29-1 and TRBJ1-1, is SAVISQKPSRDICQRGTSLTIQCQVDSQVTMMFWYRQQPGQSLTLIATANQGSEATYESGFVIDKFPISRPNLTFSTLTVSNMSPEDSSIYLCSVVVSGGERAFFGQGTRLTVV.

There are many counts of this clonotype. The rearrangement joins TRBV6-6 to TRBJ2-7, with D maybe TRBD2 (5 bases). Deletions cut 2 bases from V and 2 bases from J, with 19 bases between. This CDR3 contains 17 residues. Germline V gene lookup returns CDR1 MNHNY and CDR2 SVGAGI (reference sequence). In DNA, the CDR3 is TGTGCCAGCAGTTACCCTAGGGTACCTGCGGGCGCCTACGAGCAGTACTTC. The encoded protein is CASSYPRVPAGAYEQYF.

This clonotype was seen repeatedly, ten times or more. In DNA, the CDR3 is TGTGCCAGCAGTTCCCCCGGAGCCCGAGCCTACGAGCAGTACTTC. It yields the protein CASSSPGARAYEQYF. This rearrangement joins TRBV27 to TRBJ2-7; D unresolved. Germline V gene data show CDR1 as MNHEY and CDR2 as SMNVEV (reference sequence). V shed 4 bases and J shed 2 bases, with 15 bases lying between them. CDR3 length: 15 residues.

This clonotype was found a few times. The rearrangement uses TRBV7-2 and TRBJ2-7; D gene uncertain. The CDR3 has 11 residues. The germline V gene has CDR1 SGHTA and CDR2 FQGNSA. Trimming left V 5 bases short and J 6 bases short, with 8 bases between. The CDR3 bases are TGTGCCAGCAGCCCTTCGAGCGAGCAGTACTTC. This translates into CASSPSSEQYF.

This clonotype has at least ten counts. The CDR3 DNA is TGCGCCAGCAGCTGGGGACTAGCGGACACCGGGGAGCTGTTTTTT. Translating it yields CASSWGLADTGELFF. This sequence joins TRBV5-1 and TRBJ2-2; 11 bases are a match to TRBD2. CDR3 size: 15 residues. The germline gives CDR1 SGHRS, CDR2 YFSETQ. The V gene end was trimmed by 3 bases and the J gene end by 3 bases; junction bases not matched to a gene: 1.

In its sample, this clonotype was seen many times. The V call is TRBV14, the J call TRBJ2-3; D not resolved. Germline assignment: CDR1 SGHDN and CDR2 FVKESK. This CDR3 contains 13 residues. The germline V and J ends were trimmed by 5 bases and 8 bases, with 14 bases remaining between them. CDR3 in DNA: TGTGCCAGCAGCTCTAATAAAGTGGCTACGCAGTATTTT. It specifies CASSSNKVATQYF. The full variable domain, rest sourced from reference TRBV14 and TRBJ2-3, is EAGVTQFPSHSVIEKGQTVTLRCDPISGHDNLYWYRRVMGKEIKFLLHFVKESKQDESGMPNNRFLAERTGGTYSTLKVQPAELEDSGVYFCASSSNKVATQYFGPGTRLTVL.

This clonotype has at least ten counts. This sequence joins TRBV5-1 and TRBJ2-2; D gene uncertain. Germline loops: CDR1 SGHRS, CDR2 YFSETQ. V gave up 3 bases and J gave up 4 bases, with 7 bases separating them. The CDR3 is 13 residues long. In nucleotides, the CDR3 is TGCGCCAGCAGCTCCGACGGCACCGGGGAGCTGTTTTTT. Protein sequence: CASSSDGTGELFF.

Many counts were recorded for this clonotype. The chain combines TRBV5-6 with TRBJ2-7; D is possibly TRBD2 (5 bases). Germline V gene lookup returns CDR1 SGHDT and CDR2 YYEEEE. The CDR3 extends over 15 amino acids. Trimming took off 1 base at V and 1 base at J, with 12 bases between the two ends. In nucleotides, the CDR3 is TGTGCCAGCAGCTTGTCTCCTAGCAGGTCCTACGAGCAGTACTTC. Translated, it gives CASSLSPSRSYEQYF.

This clonotype was detected many times. CDR3 loop: CSASRARETQYF. The DNA of the CDR3 is TGCAGTGCTAGTCGAGCCCGGGAGACCCAGTACTTC. The V and J genes are TRBV20-1 and TRBJ2-5; D is undetermined. The CDR3 totals 12 residues. V was clipped by 3 bases and J by 5 bases, with 10 bases between them. Per germline, CDR1 DFQATT and CDR2 SNEGSKA (reference sequence).

Only one count was recorded for this clonotype. V is TRBV29-1 and J is TRBJ2-1; possible D gene TRBD2, 6 bases. The CDR3 runs 14 residues. V was shortened by 8 bases and J by 2 bases, with 16 bases between the two germline ends. From germline, CDR1 is SQVTM and CDR2 ANQGSEA. CDR3 coding DNA: TGCAGCCTAGGAAGGGGACTCCCCTACAATGAGCAGTTCTTC. As protein: CSLGRGLPYNEQFF.

Notes on this clonotype: A much larger clone lies a single base off, so this may be a read error. The rearrangement uses TRBV20-1 and TRBJ2-3; 10 nucleotides line up with TRBD2. The CDR3 is 16 residues long. J gave up 0 bases and V 3 bases, and 6 bases lay outside the gene matches. The germline gives CDR1 DFQATT, CDR2 SNEGSKA (reference sequence). The CDR3 loop reads CSARSSGGQSTDTQYF. The CDR3 DNA reads as TGCAGTGCTAGGTCTAGCGGGGGCCAAAGCACAGATACGCAGTATTTT.

In its sample, this clonotype was seen many times. CDR3 nucleotide sequence: TGTGCCAGCAGTTTAGGAGGGAACGCTTTCTTT. It is translated as CASSLGGNAFF. This sequence joins TRBV12-3 or TRBV12-4 and TRBJ1-1; D is uncertain. This CDR3 has 11 amino acids. Trimming removed 1 base at V and 11 bases at J, with 8 bases between.

The sample holds many counts of this clonotype. V is TRBV7-6 and J is TRBJ1-1, with a weak D call TRBD1 (5 bases). From germline, CDR1 is SGHVS and CDR2 FNYEAQ. Trimming pared 5 bases from V and 7 bases from J, leaving 11 bases between. The CDR3 contains 12 residues. CDR3 in DNA: TGTGCCAGCAGCGGGGGGAGGGGTGAAGCTTTCTTT. Encoded protein: CASSGGRGEAFF. The whole variable domain, filled in from reference TRBV7-6 and TRBJ1-1, reads GAGVSQSPRYKVTKRGQDVALRCDPISGHVSLYWYRQALGQGPEFLTYFNYEAQQDKSGLPNDRFSAERPEGSISTLTIQRTEQRDSAMYRCASSGGRGEAFFGQGTRLTVV.

This clonotype showed up many times. This rearrangement joins TRBV20-1 to TRBJ2-1; 9 positions agree with TRBD2. This CDR3 has 17 amino acids. Germline CDR1 reads DFQATT; CDR2 reads SNEGSKA (reference sequence). Trimming at V came to 0 bases and at J to 9 bases, leaving 15 bases not matched to a gene. The CDR3 nucleotides read TGCAGTGCTAGAGATCTCGAAGGACTAGCGTTGGTAGGTGAGCAGTTCTTC. Protein: CSARDLEGLALVGEQFF.

On this clonotype itself: This could be a read error, since a much larger clone is one nucleotide away. The chain links TRBV4-1 to TRBJ1-5, with D possibly being TRBD1 (6 bases). The CDR3 is 15 residues long. Germline V CDR1 and CDR2: MGHRA, YSYEKL. CDR3: CAGSQGIQGYQPQHF. CDR3 bases: TGCGCCGGCAGCCAAGGTATCCAGGGGTATCAGCCCCAGCATTTT.

The chain joins TRBV28 to TRBJ2-1; TRBD2 is a possible D gene (5 bases). The length of the CDR3 is 15 residues. Trimming took off 1 base at V and 2 bases at J, with 9 bases between the two ends. The V gene's germline CDR1 is MDHEN and CDR2 SYDVKM. CDR3 in amino acids: CASSLFQRTYNEQFF. CDR3 nucleotide sequence: TGTGCCAGCAGTTTATTCCAGCGGACCTACAATGAGCAGTTCTTC.

The CDR3 sequence: CSVLYSGSRGQFF. The DNA of the CDR3 is TGCAGCGTACTGTATAGCGGGAGCCGCGGGCAGTTCTTC. V is TRBV29-1 and J is TRBJ2-1; 9 bases map to TRBD2. The J segment lost 12 bases and the V segment lost 6 bases, leaving 12 bases of the junction unmatched. The CDR3 loop spans 13 amino acids. In germline, CDR1 is SQVTM, CDR2 ANQGSEA.